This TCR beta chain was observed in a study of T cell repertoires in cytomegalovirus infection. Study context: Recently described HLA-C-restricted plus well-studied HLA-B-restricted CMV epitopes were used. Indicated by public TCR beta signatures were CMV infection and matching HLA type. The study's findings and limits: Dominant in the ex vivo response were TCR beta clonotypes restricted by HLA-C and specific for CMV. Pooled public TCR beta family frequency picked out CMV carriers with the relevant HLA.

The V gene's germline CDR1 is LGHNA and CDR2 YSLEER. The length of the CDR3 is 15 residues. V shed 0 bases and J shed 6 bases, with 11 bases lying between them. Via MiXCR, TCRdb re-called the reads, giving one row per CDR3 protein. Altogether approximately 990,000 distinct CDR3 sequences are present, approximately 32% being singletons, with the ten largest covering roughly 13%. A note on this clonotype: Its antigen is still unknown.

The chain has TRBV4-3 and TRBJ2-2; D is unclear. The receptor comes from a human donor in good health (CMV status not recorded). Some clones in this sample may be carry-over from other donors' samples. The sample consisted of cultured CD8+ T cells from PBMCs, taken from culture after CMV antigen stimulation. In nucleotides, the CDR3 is TGCGCCAGCAGCCAAGATTGGGGAAGGCCCGGGGAGCTGTTTTTT. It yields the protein CASSQDWGRPGELFF.